This TCR beta chain is drawn from a study of shared T cell receptors in the human thymus (dated by TCRdb to the early 2020s). A note on the overall study: The study examined how self-reactive, shared T-cell receptor alpha chains are generated in the human thymus.

Remarks on this clone: It lacks a known antigen. No base quality values were provided; no much bigger clone lies one nucleotide off.

The library was built by means of the immunoSEQ multiplex PCR assay. Imported from immuneACCESS, the table was reduced by TCRdb to in-frame sequences with V and J called. These copies leave out some clones; in studies compared against another copy, an unresolved V gene accounts for under half, and the cause of the remainder is not known. The sample table holds almost 550,000 clones, of which approximately 78% were seen once. The top ten clones comprise less than 0.015% of the sample. Looking up the germline V gene (reference sequence) yields CDR1 MNHNY and CDR2 SVGAGI. After removal of 4 bases from V and 13 bases from J, the junction retains 10 bases not matched to a gene. The CDR3 sequence holds 13 residues, the cysteine and phenylalanine included. Here the CDR3 DNA is all that survives: 39 bases in frame from base 1. A further study also used this sample, focusing on human thymus T cells. As described in the second report: The donors were immunologically healthy infants in Finland who had open corrective cardiac surgery for congenital heart defects. Thymus tissue was obtained as surgical resects removed during corrective cardiac surgery. V and J gene segment usage appeared biased in both thymic and peripheral blood repertoires. The related research found that thymic TCR repertoires overlapped highly between unrelated individuals. TCR alpha and beta repertoires from seven to nine infant thymus samples and four related peripheral blood samples were characterized in the study. Donor ages ranged from about 7 to 244 days, and the cohort comprised 5 to 7 male and two female infants. After being mechanically released from the tissue, thymocytes were kept at -70 degrees C in pellets of roughly 9.5-32 million cells. Genomic DNA was extracted from frozen cell pellets with a QIAsymphony instrument. The immunoSEQ multiplex PCR assay was used to amplify the TCRB and TCRAD loci from a standardized amount of quality-controlled genomic DNA. Amplicons spanned the V(D)J region at a length sufficient to cover the CDR3 and identify V and J genes. The commercial immunoSEQ service was used to sequence amplicons on an Illumina platform. Corrections for primer bias and sequencing errors followed previously described methods, while TCRAD and TCRB definitions were based on the IMGT database. The repertoires were analysed using immunoSEQ Analyzer 3.0 and VDJTools for basic statistics, V/J segment usage, diversity estimates, rarefaction and pairwise overlap. Diversity was estimated with Chao1, ChaoE, Efron-Thisted, Shannon and inverse Simpson indices, and also on datasets down-sampled to the smallest sample. Repertoire overlap used strict matching of CDR3 nucleotide sequence, V gene and J gene, with Jaccard-based multidimensional scaling clustering. On average, thymus samples yielded 650,000 to 1,000,000 unique TCRB clonotypes, whereas blood samples yielded about 84,000.

This clonotype was sampled from a boy younger than two with a congenital heart defect. Donor details come from another sample of the same person, matched by shared clones. The chain couples TRBV6-6 to TRBJ2-7; 10 bases in between match TRBD1. Sequences were obtained from thymocytes. The CDR3 region has the sequence CASSSRQGASRYF. The bases are TGTGCCAGCAGTTCCCGACAGGGGGCAAGCCGCTACTTC.